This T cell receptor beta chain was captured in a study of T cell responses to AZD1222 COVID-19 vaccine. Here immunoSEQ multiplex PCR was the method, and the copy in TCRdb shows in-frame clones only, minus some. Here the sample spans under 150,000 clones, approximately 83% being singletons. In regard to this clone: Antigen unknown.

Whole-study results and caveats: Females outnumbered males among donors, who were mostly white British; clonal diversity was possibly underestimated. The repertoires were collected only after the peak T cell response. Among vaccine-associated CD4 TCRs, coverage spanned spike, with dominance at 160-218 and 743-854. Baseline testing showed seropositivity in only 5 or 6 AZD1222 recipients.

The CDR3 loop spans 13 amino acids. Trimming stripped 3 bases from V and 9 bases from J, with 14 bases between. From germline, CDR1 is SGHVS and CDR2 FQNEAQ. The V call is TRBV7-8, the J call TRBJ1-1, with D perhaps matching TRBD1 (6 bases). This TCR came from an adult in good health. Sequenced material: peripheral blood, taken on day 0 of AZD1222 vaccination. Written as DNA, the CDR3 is TGTGCCAGCAGCTTGAGGGGGGGAACAAAAGCTTTCTTT. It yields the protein CASSLRGGTKAFF.